Presented here are 17 T cell receptor beta chains from one specimen sequenced in a study of blood T cell repertoires in COVID-19. Repertoires were generated with immunoSEQ multiplex PCR, while TCRdb's copy carries only in-frame clones and drops some. The sample holds over 100,000 clones; almost 80% are singletons and the top ten take 9.8%. Material for sequencing was peripheral blood. The receptor set was obtained from a man aged 55 to 70 with active or convalescent COVID-19.

The CDR3: CASSEVGGSNTGELFF. The CDR3 DNA follows: TGTGCCAGCAGTGAAGTTGGTGGCAGTAACACCGGGGAGCTGTTTTTT. This rearrangement joins TRBV2 to TRBJ2-2; no clear D. The CDR3 totals 16 residues. Germline CDR1 and CDR2: SNHLY and FYNNEI. V was shortened by 1 base and J by 2 bases, with 11 bases between the two germline ends.

V gene TRBV20-1 combines with J gene TRBJ2-6; D may be TRBD2 (6 bases). This CDR3 has 16 residues. V was clipped by 3 bases and J by 0 bases, with 12 bases between them. CDR1 and CDR2 (germline): DFQATT, SNEGSKA (reference sequence). CDR3 protein: CSASVGGISGANVLTF. CDR3 DNA sequence: TGCAGTGCTAGTGTGGGAGGAATCTCTGGGGCCAACGTCCTGACTTTC.

The CDR3: CASSGHDRRTYEQYV. The DNA for the CDR3 is TGTGCCAGCAGCGGGCATGACAGGAGAACCTACGAGCAGTACGTC. This sequence joins TRBV7-2 and TRBJ2-7; tentative D call: TRBD1 (6 bases). Trimming removed 5 bases at V and 2 bases at J, with 16 bases between. CDR1 and CDR2 (germline): SGHTA, FQGNSA. The CDR3 spans 15 residues.

Regarding this clone: Mismatch with germline at one junction end may stem from a read error. The J gene is TRBJ2-1, the V gene TRBV6-1; 12 positions agree with TRBD2. Germline V gene sequence: CDR1 MNHNS, CDR2 SASEGT. The CDR3 extends over 17 amino acids. The CDR3 here is CASSQAPLAGGPVEQFF. Here the CDR3 DNA reads TGTGCCAGCAGTCAAGCCCCCCTAGCGGGAGGGCCAGTTGAGCAGTTCTTC.

This sequence joins TRBV2 and TRBJ2-7, with TRBD1 matching 8 bases. Per the germline V gene, CDR1 is SNHLY and CDR2 is FYNNEI. Trimming cost V 6 bases and J 2 bases; bases outside gene matches: 6. The CDR3 extends over 14 amino acids. The CDR3 nucleotides are TGTGCCAGCAGCGAATACAGGGGGGCCTACGAGCAGTACTTC. Encoded protein: CASSEYRGAYEQYF.

The rearrangement links TRBV4-2 to TRBJ2-7; unclear D gene. CDR1 LGHNA and CDR2 YNFKEQ come from the germline V gene. The CDR3 sequence is 13 residues long. The germline V and J ends were trimmed by 0 bases and 3 bases, with 6 bases remaining between them. CDR3 amino acids: CASSQDGSYEQYF. CDR3 DNA sequence: TGTGCCAGCAGCCAAGATGGCAGCTACGAGCAGTACTTC.

This clone has only one observation. The V call is TRBV12-2, the J call TRBJ1-1; the table's D call of TRBD1 was not tested on the DNA. TRBV12-2 corresponds to a pseudogene. The CDR3 extends over 13 amino acids. CDR3 bases: TGTGCAAGTCGCATACAGGGTACCACTGAAGCTTTCTTT. Translated: CASRIQGTTEAFF.

The gene calls are TRBV7-2 and TRBJ2-1; D not certain. This CDR3 is 15 amino acids long. The ends were cut back, 3 bases at V and 7 bases at J, with 16 bases in the middle. The germline V gene has CDR1 SGHTA and CDR2 FQGNSA. The CDR3 DNA reads as TGTGCCAGCAGCTTTAGGAGTTGGAAGGAGAATGAGCAGTTCTTC. It translates to CASSFRSWKENEQFF.

The chain joins TRBV11-2 to TRBJ1-2; TRBD1 might be the D (5 bases). The CDR3 is 14 residues long. The germline CDR1 and CDR2 sequences are SGHAT and FQNNGV. The V gene lost 2 bases and the J gene lost 2 bases, with 9 bases spanning the gap. The CDR3 reads CASSLSPGNYGYTF. CDR3 sequence (DNA): TGTGCCAGCAGCTTATCTCCAGGGAACTATGGCTACACCTTC.

The J gene is TRBJ1-2, the V gene TRBV24-1, with 9 bases fitting TRBD1. The CDR3 totals 16 residues. V shed 4 bases, J shed 7 bases, and the junction held 12 bases outside the gene matches. Germline V lookup: CDR1 KGHDR, CDR2 SFDVKD. This chain's CDR3 is CATSDSPTGGDSGYTF. The CDR3 coding sequence is TGTGCCACCAGTGACTCCCCAACAGGGGGCGACAGTGGCTACACCTTC.

The rearrangement joins TRBV27 to TRBJ2-6; maybe TRBD2 (6 bases). Germline CDR1 reads MNHEY; CDR2 reads SMNVEV (reference sequence). CDR3 length equals 18 residues. With 3 bases removed from V and 0 bases from J, the gap between germline ends came to 15 bases. The chain's CDR3 is CASSFYSGSGSGANVLTF. CDR3 nucleotide sequence: TGTGCCAGCAGTTTCTACTCGGGTAGCGGCTCTGGGGCCAACGTCCTGACTTTC. Full variable domain (outside the CDR3, taken from reference TRBV27 and TRBJ2-6): EAQVTQNPRYLITVTGKKLTVTCSQNMNHEYMSWYRQDPGLGLRQIYYSMNVEVTDKGDVPEGYKVSRKEKRNFPLILESPSPNQTSLYFCASSFYSGSGSGANVLTFGAGSRLTVL.

This chain joins TRBV19 and TRBJ2-5; 7 bases are a match to TRBD2. This CDR3 is 15 amino acids long. The V gene's germline CDR1 is LNHDA and CDR2 SQIVND (reference sequence). Trimming took 8 bases from V and 0 from J; bases not matched to a gene: 9. The CDR3 region is CASATGAGYQETQYF. The CDR3 DNA reads TGTGCCAGTGCTACAGGAGCGGGGTACCAAGAGACCCAGTACTTC.

This clone was recorded only once. The chain uses TRBV12-3 or TRBV12-4 and TRBJ1-4, with 10 bases identical to TRBD1. The CDR3 extends over 13 amino acids. The V segment lost 4 bases and the J segment 7 bases; nucleotides outside the gene matches: 0. The CDR3 is CASSWDRGEKLFF. The CDR3 DNA is TGTGCCAGCAGTTGGGACAGGGGTGAAAAACTGTTTTTT.

CDR3 loop: CASSYAGDVNEQFF. In DNA form, the CDR3 reads TGTGCCAGCAGTTACGCGGGAGATGTCAATGAGCAGTTCTTC. J is TRBJ2-1 and V is TRBV6-5, with 7 bases that match TRBD2. J gave up 6 bases and V 2 bases, and 4 bases lay outside the gene matches. CDR1 and CDR2 from the germline V gene are MNHEY and SVGAGI. The CDR3 has 14 amino acids.

V gene TRBV19 combines with J gene TRBJ2-7, with D possibly matching TRBD1 (6 bases). The V gene's germline CDR1 is LNHDA and CDR2 SQIVND (reference sequence). CDR3 size: 13 residues. V lost 7 bases and J 6 bases, leaving 16 bases between the germline ends. Here the CDR3 reads CASNPGHRTEQYF. As DNA, the CDR3 is TGTGCCAGTAATCCGGGACACCGTACCGAGCAGTACTTC.

The rearrangement uses TRBV7-2 and TRBJ2-3; TRBD2 matches 7 bases. This CDR3 comprises 15 residues. Germline CDR1 reads SGHTA; CDR2 reads FQGNSA. Unmatched junction bases numbered 8, after V lost 4 bases and J lost 4 bases. The CDR3 coding sequence is TGTGCCAGCAGCTCCTTTAGCGGGCTAGCAGATACGCAGTATTTT. Translated: CASSSFSGLADTQYF.

The V gene is TRBV12-3 or TRBV12-4, the J gene TRBJ1-1; D is undetermined. The CDR3 runs to 11 residues. Trimming removed 6 bases at V and 6 bases at J, with 8 bases between. CDR3 DNA sequence: TGTGCCAGCAGGCGAGATGCTGAAGCTTTCTTT. Its translation is CASRRDAEAFF.